This T cell receptor (beta chain) was sequenced in a study of vaccination and CD4 T cells after COVID-19. The V gene end was trimmed by 4 bases and the J gene end by 6 bases; junction bases not matched to a gene: 1. Germline loops: CDR1 SGHTA, CDR2 FQGNSA. This CDR3 has 15 amino acids. The Oncomine TCR Beta short-read assay sequenced DNA from cultured CD4+ T cells. Via MiXCR, TCRdb re-called the PCR reads, giving one row per CDR3 protein. In the table there are 10,000 or so distinct CDR3 sequences, approximately 58% of which are singletons. Concerning this clonotype itself: Its antigen is unknown.

Treatment of the sample: approximately 11-day PBMC culture with coronavirus spike peptide pools or control peptides (ViraFEST assay). Days 3 and 7 saw half the medium replaced with fresh IL-2 medium. Upon completion of about nine days of culture, CD4+ T cells were isolated via negative selection. Sequenced material: CD4+ T cells from blood, cultured in vitro. The TCR sequence derives from a human donor who had recovered from COVID-19. This chain joins TRBV7-2 and TRBJ2-1; 15 nucleotides line up with TRBD2. The CDR3 nucleotides read TGTGCCAGCAGCTGGACTAGCGGGGGGGGCAATGAGCAGTTCTTC. Its translation: CASSWTSGGGNEQFF.